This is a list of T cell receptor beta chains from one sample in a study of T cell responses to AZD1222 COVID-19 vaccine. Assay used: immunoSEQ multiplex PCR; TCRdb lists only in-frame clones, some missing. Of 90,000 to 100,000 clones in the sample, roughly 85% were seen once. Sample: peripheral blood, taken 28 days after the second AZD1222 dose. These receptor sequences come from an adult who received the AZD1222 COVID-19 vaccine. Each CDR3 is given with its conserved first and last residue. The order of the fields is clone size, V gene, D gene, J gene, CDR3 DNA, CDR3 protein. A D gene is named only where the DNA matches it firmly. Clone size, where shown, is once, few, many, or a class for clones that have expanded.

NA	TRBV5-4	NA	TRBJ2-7	TGTGCCAGCAGCTTGGCGGTGGGGGAGTGGGACGAGCAGTACTTC	CASSLAVGEWDEQYF
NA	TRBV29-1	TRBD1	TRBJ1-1	TGCAGCGTCCACAGACAGGGACGCACTGAAGCTTTCTTT	CSVHRQGRTEAFF
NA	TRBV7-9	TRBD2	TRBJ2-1	TGTGCCAGCAGCCGGACTAGCGGGAGGGCCCATGAGCAGTTCTTC	CASSRTSGRAHEQFF
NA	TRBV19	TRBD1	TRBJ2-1	TGTGCCAGTAGTACCGGGACAGCGACGAGCTCCTACAATGAGCAGTTCTTC	CASSTGTATSSYNEQFF
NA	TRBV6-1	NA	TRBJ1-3	TGTGCCAGCAGTGAAGCCGAGGGCTCTGGAAACACCATATATTTT	CASSEAEGSGNTIYF
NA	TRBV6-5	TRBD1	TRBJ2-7	TGTGCCAGCAGGCCGGACAGGGCGAGCTACGAGCAGTACTTC	CASRPDRASYEQYF
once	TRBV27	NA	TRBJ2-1	TGTGCCAGCAGTCGGCCAGGGGGGGGGAATGAGCAGTTCTTC	CASSRPGGGNEQFF
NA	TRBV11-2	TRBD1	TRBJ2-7	TGTGCCAGCAGCCCGGACAGGGCCGGAGGCTACGAGCAGTACTTC	CASSPDRAGGYEQYF
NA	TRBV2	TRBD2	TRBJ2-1	TGTGCCAGCAGTGAAGGTCGCGGGAGCCCCTACAATGAGCAGTTCTTC	CASSEGRGSPYNEQFF
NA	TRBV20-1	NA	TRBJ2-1	TGCAGTGCTATCGACTACCCCGAGCAGTTCTTC	CSAIDYPEQFF
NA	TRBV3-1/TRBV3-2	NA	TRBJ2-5	TGTGCCAGCAGCCAAGGAGGGGCAGCCCAAGAGACCCAGTACTTC	CASSQGGAAQETQYF
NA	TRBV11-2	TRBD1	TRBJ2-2	TGTGCCAGCAGCTTATATTCAGGGGGCACCGGGGAGCTGTTTTTT	CASSLYSGGTGELFF
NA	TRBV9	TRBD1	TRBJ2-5	TGTGCCAGCAGCGGAGCACAGGGGGAGACCCAGTACTTC	CASSGAQGETQYF
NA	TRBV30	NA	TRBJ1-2	TGTGCCTGGGGTGAGGGTGACTATGGCTACACCTTC	CAWGEGDYGYTF
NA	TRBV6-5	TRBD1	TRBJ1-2	TGTGCCAGCAGTTACCAGGACAGGGACCGGGGCTACACCTTC	CASSYQDRDRGYTF